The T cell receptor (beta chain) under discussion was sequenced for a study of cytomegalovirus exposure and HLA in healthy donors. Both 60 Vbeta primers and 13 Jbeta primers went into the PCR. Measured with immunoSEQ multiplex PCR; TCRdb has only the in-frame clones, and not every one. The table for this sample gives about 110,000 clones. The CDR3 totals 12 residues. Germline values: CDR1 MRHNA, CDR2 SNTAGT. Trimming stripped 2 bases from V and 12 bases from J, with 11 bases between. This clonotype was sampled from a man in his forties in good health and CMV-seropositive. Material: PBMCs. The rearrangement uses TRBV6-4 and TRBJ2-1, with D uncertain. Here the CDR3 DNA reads TGTGCCAGCAGTGACCCTGAACGGAGGCAGTTCTTC. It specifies CASSDPERRQFF.